This T cell receptor beta chain stems from a study of blood T cell repertoires in COVID-19. Participants were aged 18 to 89 years from around 24 US areas. Two negative PCRs, clearance, or symptom resolution had been documented for recovered Cohort 3 donors. In germline, CDR1 is SEHNR, CDR2 FQNEAQ (reference sequence). Trimming left V 3 bases short and J 6 bases short, with 3 bases between. This CDR3 has 11 amino acids. In the authors' methods: Amplification of reference gene primers provided the estimated nucleated cell counts. Using immunoSEQ multiplex PCR, the repertoire was profiled, and TCRdb retains in-frame clones only, with some absent. That table is the source of V, J and clone size, and D and trimming were worked out from the DNA. The table includes 210,000 or so clones, 70% to 85% detected once.

The genes are TRBV7-9 and TRBJ1-5, with D hard to call. The sample was PBMCs or T cells enriched from blood (not recorded which). The sequence was obtained from a man aged 55 to 70 who had recovered from COVID-19. CDR3: CASSFSQPQHF. CDR3 DNA sequence: TGTGCCAGCAGCTTTAGTCAGCCCCAGCATTTT. The full variable domain, with the rest looked up from reference TRBV7-9 and TRBJ1-5, is DTGVSQNPRHKITKRGQNVTFRCDPISEHNRLYWYRQTLGQGPEFLTYFQNEAQLEKSRLLSDRFSAERPKGSFSTLEIQRTEQGDSAMYLCASSFSQPQHFGDGTRLSIL.